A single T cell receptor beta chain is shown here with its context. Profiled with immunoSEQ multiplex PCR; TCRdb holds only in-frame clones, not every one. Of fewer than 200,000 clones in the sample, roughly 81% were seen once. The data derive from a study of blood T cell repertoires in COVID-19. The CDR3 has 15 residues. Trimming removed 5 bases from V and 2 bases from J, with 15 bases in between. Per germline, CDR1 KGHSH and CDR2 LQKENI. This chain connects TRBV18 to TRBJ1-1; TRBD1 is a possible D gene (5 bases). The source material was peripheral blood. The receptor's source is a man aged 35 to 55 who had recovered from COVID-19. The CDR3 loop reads CASSGGGGGNTEAFF. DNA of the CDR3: TGTGCCAGCTCAGGAGGTGGGGGAGGAAACACTGAAGCTTTCTTT. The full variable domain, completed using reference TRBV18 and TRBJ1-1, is NAGVMQNPRHLVRRRGQEARLRCSPMKGHSHVYWYRQLPEEGLKFMVYLQKENIIDESGMPKERFSAEFPKEGPSILRIQQVVRGDSAAYFCASSGGGGGNTEAFFGQGTRLTVV.